This T cell receptor (beta chain) was sequenced during a study of cytomegalovirus exposure and HLA in healthy donors. Study findings and constraints: A later analysis by the authors found several of the most significant clusters apparently linked to common viral pathogens.

Germline CDR1 and CDR2: SEHNR and FQNEAQ (reference sequence). With 2 bases clipped from V and 1 base from J, the junction kept 1 base outside the gene matches. This CDR3 comprises 15 residues. The PCR used 60 Vbeta and 13 Jbeta primers. Some clones are missing from TCRdb's copy, which holds only in-frame ones; the method was immunoSEQ multiplex PCR. The sample has 100,000 to 150,000 clones, approximately 78% seen once. Concerning this clone itself: The antigen remains undetermined.

Sequencing used PBMCs. The clonotype was recovered from a human donor in good health. The V call is TRBV7-9, the J call TRBJ2-2; 7 nucleotides align to TRBD2. The CDR3 reads CASSLTGGNTGELFF. CDR3 coding DNA: TGTGCCAGCAGCTTAACGGGGGGGAACACCGGGGAGCTGTTTTTT.